These T cell receptor beta chains were read from a single sample in a study of T cell repertoires in cytomegalovirus infection. The antigens of these receptors remain unknown. TCRdb reprocessed the reads via MiXCR and lists one record per CDR3 protein. Of about 570,000 distinct CDR3 sequences listed, roughly 42% are singletons. The input for sequencing was cultured PBMCs, taken from culture after CMV antigen stimulation. The receptors stem from a human donor in good health (CMV status not recorded). Some clones in this sample may be carry-over from other donors' samples. The conserved cysteine and the conserved F or W are not part of the CDR3 here.

CDR3 protein	V gene	J gene
SASQSDGGTDTQY	TRBV20-1	TRBJ2-3
ASSLGDAYEQY	TRBV12-3/TRBV12-4	TRBJ2-7
SARVGQGHGYT	TRBV20-1	TRBJ1-2
ASSYRTGGALNTGELF	TRBV6-5	TRBJ2-2
ASSLSAEKLF	TRBV12-3/TRBV12-4	TRBJ1-4
ASSPDPGGYGYT	TRBV7-2	TRBJ1-2
ASSYVFPLGDTEAF	TRBV6-2/TRBV6-3	TRBJ1-1
ASSLWGFAGELF	TRBV28	TRBJ2-2
ASSPAGRGPNYGYT	TRBV12-3/TRBV12-4	TRBJ1-2
ASSFGLAGGRKF	TRBV7-8	TRBJ2-1
ASSQTPFRPEAF	TRBV19	TRBJ1-1
ASSFQSRGTTEAF	TRBV12-3/TRBV12-4	TRBJ1-1